Detailed here is one T cell receptor (beta chain). As yet, its antigen is unknown. PCR was performed a second time for about 6 to 11 cycles using a sample-barcoded 5' primer and a J-beta primer mix. TCRdb itself ran the 5' RACE reads through MiXCR, one entry per CDR3 protein. The sample includes under 2 million distinct CDR3 sequences, about 35% of them seen just once. The CDR3 has 14 amino acids. Germline V gives CDR1 MGHRA, CDR2 YSYEKL. These data come from a study of blood T cells in healthy people across ages. Study outcomes and limitations: TCR beta diversity tracked closely with naive T cell percentage. What prevented conclusive comparison of naive and antigen-experienced cells was that PBMCs were unsorted.

Sequencing was performed on blood. The chain couples TRBV4-1 to TRBJ2-5, with no clear D. TRBJ2-7 explains the end of the DNA better; the J call may be wrong. This receptor was taken from a woman aged 25 to 39 in good health. The CDR3 here is CASSQDWGTREQYF. CDR3 coding DNA: TGCGCCAGCAGCCAAGATTGGGGAACCCGCGAGCAGTACTTC.